The 4 T cell receptor beta chains given below trace back to one sample, sequenced in a study of T cell repertoires in cytomegalovirus infection. TCRdb itself ran the reads through MiXCR, one entry per CDR3 protein. The table includes about 440,000 distinct CDR3 sequences, approximately 32% detected once. Sequencing was carried out using PBMCs. The receptors come from a human donor in good health (CMV status not recorded). Some clones in this sample may be carry-over from other donors' samples.

J is TRBJ2-1 and V is TRBV12-3 or TRBV12-4, with no clear D. Trimming shortened V by 6 bases and J by 0 bases, and 9 bases separated the two germline ends. CDR3 length equals 14 residues. Here the CDR3 reads CASRPEHSYNEQFF. The CDR3 DNA reads as TGTGCCAGCAGGCCGGAACACTCCTACAATGAGCAGTTCTTC.

Points on this clonotype: The CDR3 end shows no conserved phenylalanine or tryptophan, and so a read error is likely. The chain joins TRBV2 to TRBJ2-7; 7 bases agree with TRBD2. CDR1 and CDR2 from the germline V gene are SNHLY and FYNNEI. V trimming: 7 bases; J trimming: 0 bases; junction bases outside the gene matches: 6. The CDR3 is 14 amino acids. In nucleotides, the CDR3 is TGTGCCAGCACAATCGGCGGGAGCTCCTACGAGCAGTACTTA. It yields the protein CASTIGGSSYEQYL.

This CDR3 reads CASSIRQGGYEQYF. As DNA, the CDR3 is TGTGCCAGTAGTATAAGACAGGGGGGCTACGAGCAGTACTTC. The chain is built from TRBV19 and TRBJ2-7, with TRBD1 identical over 9 bases. Trimming removed 2 bases from V and 3 bases from J; junction bases left unmatched: 2. The CDR3 length is 14 residues. Per the germline V gene, CDR1 is LNHDA and CDR2 is SQIVND (reference sequence).

The chain carries TRBV18 and TRBJ2-4, with 10 bases fitting TRBD1. The CDR3 is 17 amino acids. CDR1 is KGHSH, CDR2 LQKENI, per germline. V trimming: 4 bases; J trimming: 5 bases; junction bases outside the gene matches: 11. CDR3 bases: TGTGCCAGCTCACGATACCGGGACAGGGGAAAAGAAAACATTCAGTACTTC. Residues: CASSRYRDRGKENIQYF.